Listed below are T cell receptor beta chains from one sample, sequenced in a study of T cells in Graves' hyperthyroidism and ophthalmopathy. In TCRdb, the multiplex PCR reads were re-called with MiXCR into one record per CDR3 protein. Here the sample spans some 350,000 distinct CDR3 sequences, roughly 19% being singletons. Sequences were obtained from blood. These TCRs come from a woman aged 18-29 years with Graves' hyperthyroidism. Both conserved end residues are part of each CDR3. The D gene is left open where the match is weak. For some rows the clone size is stated as once, few or many, or as a class when expanded; others skip it.

>few|TRBJ2-5|-|TRBV5-1
TGCGCCAGCAGCTTGATGCCCCAAGGTAGAGAGACCCAGTACTTC
CASSLMPQGRETQYF
>-|TRBJ2-5|TRBD2|TRBV9
TGTGCCAGCAGCGTTCAATCTAGCGGGGGACGGCAAGAGACCCAGTACTTC
CASSVQSSGGRQETQYF
>once|TRBJ2-1|TRBD1|TRBV11-2
TGTGCCAGCACCCGTTTCGGACAGGGGGTTTACAATGAGCAGTTCTTC
CASTRFGQGVYNEQFF
>many|TRBJ2-7|-|TRBV30
TGTGCCTGGAGTGTACTGTGGGAGCAGTACTTC
CAWSVLWEQYF
>-|TRBJ1-1|-|TRBV6-1
TGTGCCAGCAGAGCCAACAGGGACACTGAAGCTTTCTTT
CASRANRDTEAFF
>many|TRBJ1-1|-|TRBV20-1
TGCAGTGCTACCAAGAGAGTTGGACCCCCTATTAGGGCTGAAGCTTTCTTT
CSATKRVGPPIRAEAFF
>many|TRBJ2-7|-|TRBV2
TGTGCCAGCAGTTACAGGGTGATGGCCTACGAGCAGTACTTC
CASSYRVMAYEQYF
>many|TRBJ1-1|-|TRBV9
TGTGCCAGCAGCGTAGATGGCAGGGCAAACACTGAAGCTTTCTTT
CASSVDGRANTEAFF
>-|TRBJ1-5|TRBD1|TRBV27
TGTGCCAGCAGTGCCGCAGGGGGAGGTCAGCCCCAGCATTTT
CASSAAGGGQPQHF
>-|TRBJ2-1|TRBD2|TRBV7-8
TGTGCCAGCAGCACCCCCAGCGGGGGGTCCTACAATGAGCAGTTCTTC
CASSTPSGGSYNEQFF
>few|TRBJ2-7|-|TRBV5-6
TGTGCCAGCAGCTTCGGGTACAGTAGCTCCTACGAGCAGTACTTC
CASSFGYSSSYEQYF
>many|TRBJ2-2|TRBD1|TRBV24-1
TGTGCCACCAGCCCCACGTGGACAGGGACCGGGGAGCTGTTTTTT
CATSPTWTGTGELFF
>many|TRBJ1-2|TRBD1|TRBV11-2
TGTGCCAGCAGCTCCCGGACAGGGGTCTATGGCTACACCTTC
CASSSRTGVYGYTF
>few|TRBJ1-2|-|TRBV20-1
TGCAGTGCTAGAGAGGGGCCGCTATCCGGCTACACCTTC
CSAREGPLSGYTF
>few|TRBJ2-7|-|TRBV6-1
TGTGCCAGCAGTCCGGGACACCCCTACGAGCAGTACTTC
CASSPGHPYEQYF
>-|TRBJ2-5|TRBD1|TRBV20-1
TGCAGTGTCAGACAGGGGGGTCGAAAAGAGACCCAGTACTTC
CSVRQGGRKETQYF
>-|TRBJ2-5|-|TRBV6-1
TGTGCCAGCAGTGATGGACGATGGGAGACCCAGTACTTC
CASSDGRWETQYF
>many|TRBJ1-1|-|TRBV7-3
TGTGCCAGCAGCTCCCGACGGGGGGCTGAAGCTTTCTTT
CASSSRRGAEAFF
>-|TRBJ2-5|-|TRBV6-1
TGTGCCAGCAGTGTGGACTCGGGGACGGAGACCCAGTACTTC
CASSVDSGTETQYF
>-|TRBJ1-2|-|TRBV28
TGTGCCAGCAGTTTAGAGACCAAAAGTAGCTACACCTTC
CASSLETKSSYTF
>many|TRBJ2-5|-|TRBV29-1
TGCAGCGCCGAAATGGTGGCGAGGGAGGCCCAGTACTTC
CSAEMVAREAQYF
>many|TRBJ1-1|-|TRBV3-1
TGTGCCAGCAGCCATGGGGGGATTGAAGCTTTCTTT
CASSHGGIEAFF
>-|TRBJ2-2|TRBD1|TRBV11-2
TGTGCCAGCAGCCCAACCTACAGAACCGGGACAGTCCCGCCCGGGGAGCTGTTTTTT
CASSPTYRTGTVPPGELFF
>many|TRBJ1-5|-|TRBV6-2/TRBV6-3
TGTGCCAGCAGTTACTCGTCGGTCAGGCCAGGATCCTATAGCAATCAGCCCCAGCATTTT
CASSYSSVRPGSYSNQPQHF
>-|TRBJ1-1|TRBD1|TRBV19
TGTGCCAGTACCCCTCCCAGGGGGCTGAACACTGAAGCTTTCTTT
CASTPPRGLNTEAFF
>many|TRBJ2-7|TRBD1|TRBV30
TGTGCCTGGAGTCGGACAGGGACCTACGAGCAGTACTTC
CAWSRTGTYEQYF
>many|TRBJ1-1|-|TRBV7-3
TGTGCCAGCAGCTCGAGGCGACCGGGCACGAACACTGAAGCTTTCTTT
CASSSRRPGTNTEAFF
>many|TRBJ1-3|-|TRBV20-1
TGCAGTGCGCCAGACACTAGCTCTGGAAACACCATATATTTT
CSAPDTSSGNTIYF
>many|TRBJ1-2|-|TRBV29-1
TGCAGCGTCGATGGCGGGGAAGGCTACACCTTC
CSVDGGEGYTF
>many|TRBJ1-2|TRBD1|TRBV20-1
TGCAGTGCGCCGGGACAGGGATCCTATGGCTACACCTTC
CSAPGQGSYGYTF
>many|TRBJ2-2|TRBD2|TRBV10-3
TGTGCCATCAGACAGCGACTAGCGGGGGGGCCGGGCACCGGGGAGCTGTTTTTT
CAIRQRLAGGPGTGELFF
>few|TRBJ1-1|-|TRBV7-8
TGTGCCAGCAGGCCGGTGGGCCCAGGTAACACTGAAGCTTTCTTT
CASRPVGPGNTEAFF
>-|TRBJ1-1|-|TRBV20-1
TGCAGTGCTAGGTTACCCTGGCACACTGAAGCTTTCTTT
CSARLPWHTEAFF
>many|TRBJ1-2|TRBD1|TRBV5-6
TGTGCCAGCAGCTTGGATCGGGACAGGTTTATGGAAGGCTACACCTTC
CASSLDRDRFMEGYTF
>-|TRBJ2-7|TRBD1|TRBV7-8
TGTGCCAGCAGCCTCCGGGACAGGGGGCTCGAGCAGTACTTC
CASSLRDRGLEQYF
>few|TRBJ2-4|-|TRBV4-1
TGCGCCAGCAGCCAACCGGGTGGCAAAAACATTCAGTACTTC
CASSQPGGKNIQYF
>many|TRBJ2-5|-|TRBV10-3
TGTGCCATCAGGGAGGGCGGGCCTCCCGGATTTCAGTACTTC
CAIREGGPPGFQYF
>many|TRBJ2-2|-|TRBV28
TGTGCCAGCAATCAGAACACCGGGGAGCTGTTTTTT
CASNQNTGELFF
>many|TRBJ2-7|TRBD1|TRBV4-2
TGTGCCAGCAGCCAACGGACAGGGCTTTCCTACGAGCAGTACTTC
CASSQRTGLSYEQYF
>-|TRBJ2-7|TRBD2|TRBV12-3/TRBV12-4
TGTGCCAGCAGTCCGGGGGGTCTCTACGAGCAGTACTTC
CASSPGGLYEQYF
>many|TRBJ1-5|-|TRBV12-3/TRBV12-4
TGTGCCAGCCGGGCGGTCAATCAGCCCCAGCATTTT
CASRAVNQPQHF
>-|TRBJ2-5|TRBD2|TRBV19
TGTGCCAGTAGTACCCTACTAGCGTCGGAGACCCAGTACTTC
CASSTLLASETQYF